Below, 19 T cell receptor beta chains from the same sample are listed, as sequenced in a study of OX40 agonist ivuxolimab in advanced cancers. Sequenced by immunoSEQ multiplex PCR; TCRdb stores in-frame clones only, minus some. This sample carries 60,000 to 75,000 clones, approximately 86% of them seen once, and the ten largest clones take under 3%. The source was CD4+ or CD8+ T cells sorted from blood, collected in a trial of the OX40 agonist ivuxolimab. Receptors originate from an adult with an advanced solid tumor such as melanoma, head and neck, liver or kidney cancer.

The chain has TRBV4-2 and TRBJ1-2, with 9 bases fitting TRBD1. This CDR3 comprises 16 residues. The junction had 7 bases not matched to a gene; V was cut back by 0 bases and J by 5 bases. The germline V gene has CDR1 LGHNA and CDR2 YNFKEQ. The CDR3 sequence: CASSQEYRQGGYGYTF. The CDR3 region has the DNA TGTGCCAGCAGCCAAGAATACCGACAGGGGGGGTATGGCTACACCTTC.

J is TRBJ2-3 and V is TRBV10-3; D is unclear. The germline CDR1 and CDR2 sequences are ENHRY and SYGVKD. The V gene lost 3 bases and the J gene lost 6 bases, with 7 bases spanning the gap. The CDR3 totals 12 residues. The CDR3 nucleotides are TGTGCCATCAGTGAAGAAACGGATACGCAGTATTTT. This encodes CAISEETDTQYF.

This clone was seen a single time. J is TRBJ1-2 and V is TRBV19, with D maybe TRBD1 (5 bases). This CDR3 region has 14 residues. V lost 1 base to trimming and J lost 6 bases, with 12 bases between them. CDR1 LNHDA and CDR2 SQIVND come from the germline V gene (reference sequence). For the CDR3, the DNA is TGTGCCAGTAGTATAGGGGGGATCCAGGATGGCTACACCTTC. Translation: CASSIGGIQDGYTF.

The chain has TRBV7-9 and TRBJ2-4, with D perhaps being TRBD1 or TRBD2 (5 bases each). The CDR3 covers 12 residues. Germline CDR1 and CDR2: SEHNR and FQNEAQ (reference sequence). The ends were cut back, 5 bases at V and 9 bases at J, with 11 bases in the middle. The CDR3: CASSGGYSIQYF. CDR3 DNA: TGTGCCAGCAGCGGGGGTTATAGCATTCAGTACTTC.

Concerning this clone: Only one base separates this from a far larger clonotype, so it likely reflects a read error. Different DNA sequences within this sample yield the same CDR3. The chain joins TRBV7-3 to TRBJ2-7, with 9 bases fitting TRBD1. The CDR3 is 16 residues long. CDR1 is SGHTA, CDR2 FQGTGA, per germline. DNA for the CDR3: TGCGCCAGCAGCCAAAAAACCGGGACAGGGTCCTACGAGCAGTACTTC. Amino acid sequence: CASSQKTGTGSYEQYF.

The CDR3 coding sequence is TGTGCCACCGGGTCTGAAGAGACCCAGTACTTC. Protein: CATGSEETQYF. The J gene is TRBJ2-5, the V gene TRBV28; D is ambiguous. Germline loops: CDR1 MDHEN, CDR2 SYDVKM. V was clipped by 10 bases and J by 3 bases, with 9 bases between them. The CDR3 length is 11 residues.

This chain joins TRBV28 and TRBJ1-2; possible D gene TRBD1, 5 bases. The V end lost 4 bases, the J end lost 2 bases, and 17 bases lay between the germline ends. CDR3 length: 16 amino acids. Germline CDR1 and CDR2: MDHEN and SYDVKM. CDR3 nucleotide sequence: TGTGCCAGCAGTTATCCCCTGATGACAGCCAACTATGGCTACACCTTC. It translates to CASSYPLMTANYGYTF.

V gene TRBV29-1 combines with J gene TRBJ2-7; the D is unclear. V lost 1 base and J 4 bases, leaving 14 bases between the germline ends. The CDR3 contains 14 residues. The germline V gene has CDR1 SQVTM and CDR2 ANQGSEA. DNA of the CDR3: TGCAGCGTTGAAGTAGGCAGCACAAAGTACGAGCAGTACTTC. Translation: CSVEVGSTKYEQYF.

The chain carries TRBV11-3 and TRBJ2-5; tentatively, D is TRBD1 (6 bases). The CDR3 totals 14 residues. The germline V and J ends were trimmed by 4 bases and 5 bases, with 14 bases remaining between them. Looked up from germline, CDR1 is SGHNT and CDR2 is YENEEA. CDR3: CASSSREGDETQYF. The CDR3 region has the DNA TGTGCCAGCAGCTCCCGAGAGGGGGATGAGACCCAGTACTTC.

Only one count was recorded for this clone. The genes are TRBV19 and TRBJ1-2; 7 positions match TRBD1. V dropped 7 bases and J dropped 6; count of bases not matched to a gene: 17. This CDR3 has 16 residues. Per the germline V gene, CDR1 is LNHDA and CDR2 is SQIVND (reference sequence). The CDR3 bases are TGTGCCAGTAACTTTCTATCCCTCGACAGGGACGATGGCTACACCTTC. This translates into CASNFLSLDRDDGYTF.

This chain links TRBV15 with TRBJ2-1; perhaps D is TRBD1 or TRBD2 (5 bases each). The germline CDR1 and CDR2 sequences are LNHNV and YYDKDF (reference sequence). This CDR3 region has 13 residues. Trimming shortened V by 0 bases and J by 7 bases, and 7 bases separated the two germline ends. CDR3 in DNA: TGTGCCACCAGCAGAGATTGGGGGAATGAGCAGTTCTTC. It specifies CATSRDWGNEQFF.

The J gene is TRBJ2-5, the V gene TRBV5-4, with 13 bases matching TRBD2. The CDR3 has 17 residues. CDR1 SGHNT and CDR2 YYREEE come from the germline V gene (reference sequence). J lost 5 bases, V lost 4 bases, and 11 bases had no gene match. This CDR3 is CASSPAPGTSGTETQYF. In DNA, the CDR3 is TGTGCCAGCAGCCCAGCCCCCGGGACTAGCGGGACCGAGACCCAGTACTTC.

This chain connects TRBV5-1 to TRBJ2-7, with D unresolved. Germline-derived CDR1 and CDR2 are SGHRS and YFSETQ. The CDR3 is made up of 14 amino acids. The germline V and J ends were trimmed by 0 bases and 2 bases, with 9 bases remaining between them. The CDR3 sequence: CASSLEGNPYEQYF. The CDR3 DNA reads TGCGCCAGCAGCTTGGAGGGCAACCCCTACGAGCAGTACTTC.

As to this clone: The junction differs from germline at one of its ends, possibly a read error. Other DNA variants within this sample encode the same CDR3. CDR3 bases: TGTGCCAGCAGTAAGGGGGCAGCCTCTGGGGCCAACGTTCTGACTTTC. Residues: CASSKGAASGANVLTF. The V gene is TRBV6-6, the J gene TRBJ2-6; 7 bases fit TRBD1. From germline, CDR1 is MNHNY and CDR2 SVGAGI (reference sequence). The CDR3 has 16 amino acids.

The chain recombines TRBV9 with TRBJ2-5, with 8 positions matching TRBD1. The V segment lost 4 bases and the J segment 5 bases; nucleotides outside the gene matches: 13. CDR3 length: 16 residues. CDR1 is SGDLS and CDR2 is YYNGEE in the germline V gene. CDR3: CASSLSGQGPWETQYF. In DNA form, the CDR3 reads TGTGCCAGCAGCCTCTCCGGACAGGGACCATGGGAGACCCAGTACTTC. The variable domain in full, completed from reference TRBV9 and TRBJ2-5, reads DSGVTQTPKHLITATGQRVTLRCSPRSGDLSVYWYQQSLDQGLQFLIQYYNGEERAKGNILERFSAQQFPDLHSELNLSSLELGDSALYFCASSLSGQGPWETQYFGPGTRLLVL.

The V and J genes are TRBV30 and TRBJ1-3; 8 bases are shared with TRBD1. Germline CDR1 and CDR2: GTSNPN and SVGIG (reference sequence). This CDR3 has 16 amino acids. V gave up 3 bases and J gave up 2 bases; unmatched junction bases: 9. The CDR3 protein is CAWRPGGPSTGNTIYF. CDR3 coding DNA: TGTGCCTGGAGGCCAGGGGGCCCTTCAACTGGAAACACCATATATTTT.

This chain uses TRBV7-2 with TRBJ2-4; D unclear. CDR1 SGHTA and CDR2 FQGNSA come from the germline V gene. This CDR3 is built from 11 residues. V lost 3 bases and J lost 6, with 3 bases in between. The CDR3 DNA follows: TGTGCCAGCAGCTTGGGAAACATTCAGTACTTC. This sequence encodes CASSLGNIQYF.

This clone was seen more than once but under ten times. The chain recombines TRBV6-6 with TRBJ2-3; D unclear. The CDR3 extends over 14 amino acids. In germline, CDR1 is MNHNY, CDR2 SVGAGI (reference sequence). The germline V and J ends were trimmed by 6 bases and 2 bases, with 12 bases remaining between them. The CDR3 loop is CASSANDPTDTQYF. The CDR3 nucleotides are TGTGCCAGCAGCGCCAACGACCCCACAGATACGCAGTATTTT.

The rearrangement uses TRBV28 and TRBJ1-2, with 7 bases matching TRBD1. The CDR3 runs 16 residues. Germline V gives CDR1 MDHEN, CDR2 SYDVKM. V was pared by 4 bases and J by 5 bases, with 13 bases of the junction left unmatched. CDR3 bases: TGTGCCAGCAGTTCTTGGCAGGGGGGAGAACCTTATGGCTACACCTTC. Translated: CASSSWQGGEPYGYTF.